This T cell receptor (beta chain) came from a study of OX40 agonist ivuxolimab in advanced cancers. Findings and limits, study-wide: In CD8+ T cells, expanded clones were on average more numerous than in CD4+. Some of the nonresponding patients also showed low levels of normalized T-cell clonal expansion.

Germline CDR1 is SGDLS and CDR2 is YYNGEE. There are 16 residues in the CDR3. Trimming removed 0 bases at V and 0 bases at J, with 12 bases between. Comments on this clone: Its antigen is currently unknown.

The protocol was immunoSEQ multiplex PCR, while the TCRdb copy is restricted to in-frame clones and leaves out a portion. The repertoire holds approximately 77,000 clones, with approximately 80% as singletons. The J gene is TRBJ1-1, the V gene TRBV9; D possibly corresponds to TRBD1 (5 bases). This specimen consisted of CD4+ or CD8+ T cells sorted from blood, obtained in a trial of the OX40 agonist ivuxolimab. This sequence originates from an adult with an advanced solid tumor such as melanoma, head and neck, liver or kidney cancer. This CDR3 is CASSVGDSFLNTEAFF. CDR3 in DNA: TGTGCCAGCAGCGTAGGTGACAGCTTTCTGAACACTGAAGCTTTCTTT.